The source of this T cell receptor (beta chain) is a study of shared clonotypes between healthy human individuals. Repertoires were generated with immunoSEQ multiplex PCR, while TCRdb's copy carries only in-frame clones and drops some. The sample holds around 690,000 clones, around 90% seen once. The CDR3 loop spans 16 amino acids. The germline V gene encodes CDR1 SEHNR and CDR2 FQNEAQ (reference sequence). The V and J ends lost 5 bases and 6 bases respectively, with 23 bases between them. Sequenced sample: memory CD8+ T cells from PBMCs. Subset defined: CD45RO+ cells pooled with CCR7-negative TemRA cells. J is TRBJ2-7 and V is TRBV7-9; D is ambiguous. The TCR was taken from a man between 18 and 35 years old in good health. Some clones in this sample may be carry-over from other donors' samples. CDR3 amino acids: CASSPPTDRPRGEQYF. DNA of the CDR3: TGTGCCAGCAGCCCCCCAACAGATCGCCCCCGAGGCGAGCAGTACTTC.